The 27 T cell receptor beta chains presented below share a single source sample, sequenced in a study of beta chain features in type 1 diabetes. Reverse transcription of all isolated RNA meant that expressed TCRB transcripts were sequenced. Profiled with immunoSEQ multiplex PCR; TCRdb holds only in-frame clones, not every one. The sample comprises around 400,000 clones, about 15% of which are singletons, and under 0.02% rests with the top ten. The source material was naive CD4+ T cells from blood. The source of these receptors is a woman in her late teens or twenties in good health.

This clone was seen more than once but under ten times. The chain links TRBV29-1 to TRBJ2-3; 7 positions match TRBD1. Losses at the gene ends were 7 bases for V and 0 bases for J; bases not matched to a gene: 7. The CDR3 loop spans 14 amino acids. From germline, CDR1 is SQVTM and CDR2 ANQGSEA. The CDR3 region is CSGAGTDSTDTQYF. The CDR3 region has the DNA TGCAGCGGAGCCGGGACAGATAGCACAGATACGCAGTATTTT.

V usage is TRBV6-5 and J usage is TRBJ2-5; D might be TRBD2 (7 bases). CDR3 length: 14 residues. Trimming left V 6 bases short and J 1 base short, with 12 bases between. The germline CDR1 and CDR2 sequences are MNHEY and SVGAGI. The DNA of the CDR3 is TGTGCCAGCAGACAGGGACTACCCCAAGAGACCCAGTACTTC. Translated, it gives CASRQGLPQETQYF.

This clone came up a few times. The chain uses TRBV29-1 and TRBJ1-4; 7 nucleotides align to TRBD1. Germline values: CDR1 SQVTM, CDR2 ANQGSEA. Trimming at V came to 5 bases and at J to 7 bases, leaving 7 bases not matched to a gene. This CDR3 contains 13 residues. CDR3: CSVLKGAGEKLFF. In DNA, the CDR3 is TGCAGCGTTTTGAAGGGGGCAGGTGAAAAACTGTTTTTT.

This chain's CDR3 is CASSVGTSGPDTQYF. In DNA form, the CDR3 reads TGTGCCAGCAGTGTCGGGACTAGCGGACCAGATACGCAGTATTTT. The J gene is TRBJ2-3, the V gene TRBV25-1; TRBD2 matches at 11 bases. The CDR3 consists of 15 residues. V lost 4 bases and J lost 4; bases outside the gene matches: 4. In germline, CDR1 is MGHDK, CDR2 SYGVNS.

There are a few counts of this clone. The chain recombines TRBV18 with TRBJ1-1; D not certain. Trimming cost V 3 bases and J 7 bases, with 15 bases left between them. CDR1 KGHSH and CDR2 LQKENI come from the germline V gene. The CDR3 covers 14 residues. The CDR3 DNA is TGTGCCAGCTCACCTCGTCGGGAGCCTAGTGAAGCTTTCTTT. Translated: CASSPRREPSEAFF.

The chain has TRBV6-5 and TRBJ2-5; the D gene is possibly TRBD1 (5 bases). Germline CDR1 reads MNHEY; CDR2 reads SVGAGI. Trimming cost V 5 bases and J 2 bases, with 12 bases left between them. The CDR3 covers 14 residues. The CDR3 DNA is TGTGCCAGCAGTCCTCGACAGCTACAAGAGACCCAGTACTTC. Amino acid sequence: CASSPRQLQETQYF.

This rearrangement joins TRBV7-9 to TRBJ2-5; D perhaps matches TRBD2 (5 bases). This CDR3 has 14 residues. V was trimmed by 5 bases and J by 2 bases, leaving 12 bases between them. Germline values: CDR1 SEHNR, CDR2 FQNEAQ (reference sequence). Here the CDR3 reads CASSRHEGQETQYF. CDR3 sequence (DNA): TGTGCCAGCAGCCGTCATGAGGGACAAGAGACCCAGTACTTC.

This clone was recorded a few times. CDR3 loop: CAWARQGLNYGYTF. The CDR3, as DNA: TGTGCCTGGGCCAGACAGGGACTGAACTATGGCTACACCTTC. This chain joins TRBV30 and TRBJ1-2, with 7 bases aligning to TRBD1. The CDR3 extends over 14 amino acids. The V and J ends lost 5 bases and 2 bases, in that order; junction bases with no gene match: 8. Germline values: CDR1 GTSNPN, CDR2 SVGIG (reference sequence).

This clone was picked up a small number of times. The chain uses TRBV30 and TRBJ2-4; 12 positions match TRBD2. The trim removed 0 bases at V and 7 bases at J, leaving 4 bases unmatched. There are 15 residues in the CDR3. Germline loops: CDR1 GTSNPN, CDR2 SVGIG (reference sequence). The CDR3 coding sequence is TGTGCCTGGAGTGTAGGACTAGCGGGGATGAACATTCAGTACTTC. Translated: CAWSVGLAGMNIQYF.

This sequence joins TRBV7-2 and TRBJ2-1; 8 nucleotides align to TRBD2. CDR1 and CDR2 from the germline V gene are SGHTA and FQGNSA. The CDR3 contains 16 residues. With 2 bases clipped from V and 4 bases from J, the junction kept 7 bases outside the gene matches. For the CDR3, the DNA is TGTGCCAGCAGCTTACTCAGAGCGGGAGAGTACAATGAGCAGTTCTTC. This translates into CASSLLRAGEYNEQFF.

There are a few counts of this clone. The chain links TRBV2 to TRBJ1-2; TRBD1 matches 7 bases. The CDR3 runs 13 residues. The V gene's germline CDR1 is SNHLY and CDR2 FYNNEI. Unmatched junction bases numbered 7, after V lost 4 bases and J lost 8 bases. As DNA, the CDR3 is TGTGCCAGCAGTGGGACAGGTCCTACGGGCTACACCTTC. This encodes CASSGTGPTGYTF.

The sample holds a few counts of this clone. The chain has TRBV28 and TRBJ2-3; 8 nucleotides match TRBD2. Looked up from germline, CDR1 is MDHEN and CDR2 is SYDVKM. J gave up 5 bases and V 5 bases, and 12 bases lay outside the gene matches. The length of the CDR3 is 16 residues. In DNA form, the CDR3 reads TGTGCCAGCAGTCCCATCCCTGGACTAGCCGGAGATACGCAGTATTTT. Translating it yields CASSPIPGLAGDTQYF. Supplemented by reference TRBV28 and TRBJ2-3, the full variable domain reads DVKVTQSSRYLVKRTGEKVFLECVQDMDHENMFWYRQDPGLGLRLIYFSYDVKMKEKGDIPEGYSVSREKKERFSLILESASTNQTSMYLCASSPIPGLAGDTQYFGPGTRLTVL.

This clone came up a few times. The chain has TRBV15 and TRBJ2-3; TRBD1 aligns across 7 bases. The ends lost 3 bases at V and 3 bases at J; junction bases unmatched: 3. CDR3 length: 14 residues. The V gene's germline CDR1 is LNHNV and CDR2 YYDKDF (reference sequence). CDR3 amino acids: CATSRRQGTDTQYF. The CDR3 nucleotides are TGTGCCACCAGCAGGCGACAGGGTACAGATACGCAGTATTTT.

The CDR3: CASSHRVGEQFF. Here the CDR3 DNA reads TGTGCCAGCAGTCACAGGGTTGGTGAGCAGTTCTTC. The rearrangement joins TRBV6-1 to TRBJ2-1; TRBD1 might be the D (6 bases). The CDR3 loop spans 12 amino acids. V lost 5 bases and J lost 9, with 11 bases in between. The germline V gene encodes CDR1 MNHNS and CDR2 SASEGT.

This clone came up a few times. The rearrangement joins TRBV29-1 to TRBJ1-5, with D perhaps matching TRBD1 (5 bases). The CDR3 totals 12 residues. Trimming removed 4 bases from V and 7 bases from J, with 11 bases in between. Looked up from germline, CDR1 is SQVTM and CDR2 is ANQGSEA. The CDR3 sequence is CSVGQNGQPQHF. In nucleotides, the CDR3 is TGCAGCGTTGGACAGAACGGACAGCCCCAGCATTTT.

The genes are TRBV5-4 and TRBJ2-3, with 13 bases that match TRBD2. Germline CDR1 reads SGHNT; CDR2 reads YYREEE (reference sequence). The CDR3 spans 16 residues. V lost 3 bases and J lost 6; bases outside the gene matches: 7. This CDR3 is CASSSATSGRMDTQYF. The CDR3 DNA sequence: TGTGCCAGCAGCTCAGCGACTAGCGGGAGGATGGATACGCAGTATTTT.

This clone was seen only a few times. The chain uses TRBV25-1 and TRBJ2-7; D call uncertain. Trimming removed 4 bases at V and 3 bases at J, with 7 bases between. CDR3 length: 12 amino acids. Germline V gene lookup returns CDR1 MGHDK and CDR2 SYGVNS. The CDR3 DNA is TGTGCCAGCAGTGGAACTCACTACGAGCAGTACTTC. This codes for CASSGTHYEQYF.

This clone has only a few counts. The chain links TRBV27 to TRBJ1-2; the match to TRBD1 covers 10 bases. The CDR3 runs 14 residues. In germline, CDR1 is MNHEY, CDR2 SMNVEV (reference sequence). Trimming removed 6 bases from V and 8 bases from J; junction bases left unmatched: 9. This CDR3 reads CASSPGTGARGYTF. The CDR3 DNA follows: TGTGCCAGCAGCCCCGGGACAGGGGCGCGGGGCTACACCTTC.

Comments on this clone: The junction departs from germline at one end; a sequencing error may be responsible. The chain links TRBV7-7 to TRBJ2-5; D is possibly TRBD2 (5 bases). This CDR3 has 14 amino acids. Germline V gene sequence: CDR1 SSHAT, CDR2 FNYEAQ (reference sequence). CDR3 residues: CASSSQRAEETQYF. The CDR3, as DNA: TGTGCTAGCAGCTCCCAGAGGGCGGAGGAGACCCAGTACTTC. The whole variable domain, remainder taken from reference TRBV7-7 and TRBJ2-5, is GAGVSQSPRYKVTKRGQDVTLRCDPISSHATLYWYQQALGQGPEFLTYFNYEAQPDKSGLPSDRFSAERPEGSISTLTIQRTEQRDSAMYRCASSSQRAEETQYFGPGTRLLVL.

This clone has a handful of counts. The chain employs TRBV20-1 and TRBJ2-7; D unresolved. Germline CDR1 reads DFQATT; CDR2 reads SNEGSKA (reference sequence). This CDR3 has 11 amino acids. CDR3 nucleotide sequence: TGCGCTTTCAGATTTGCCTACGAGCAGTACTTC. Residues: CAFRFAYEQYF.

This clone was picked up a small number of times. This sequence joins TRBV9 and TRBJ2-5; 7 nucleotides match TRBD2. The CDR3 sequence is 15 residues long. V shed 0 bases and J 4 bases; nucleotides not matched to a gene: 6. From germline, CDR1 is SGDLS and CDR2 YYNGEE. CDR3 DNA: TGTGCCAGCAGCGTAGTAGCGGGTCTCCCAGAGACCCAGTACTTC. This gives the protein CASSVVAGLPETQYF.

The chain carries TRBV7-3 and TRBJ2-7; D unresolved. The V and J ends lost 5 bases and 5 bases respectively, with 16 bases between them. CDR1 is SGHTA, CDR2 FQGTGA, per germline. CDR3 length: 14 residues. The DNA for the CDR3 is TGTGCCAGCAGCCCCGGCCGTGCAGGCCACGAGCAGTACTTC. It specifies CASSPGRAGHEQYF.

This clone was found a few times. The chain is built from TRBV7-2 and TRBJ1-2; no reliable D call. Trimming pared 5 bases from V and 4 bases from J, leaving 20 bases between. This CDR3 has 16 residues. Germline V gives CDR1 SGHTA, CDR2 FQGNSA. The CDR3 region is CASSAHEGPRSYGYTF. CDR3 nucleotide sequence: TGTGCCAGCAGCGCCCACGAGGGCCCCCGTTCCTATGGCTACACCTTC. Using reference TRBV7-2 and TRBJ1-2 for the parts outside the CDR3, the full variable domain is GAGVSQSPSNKVTEKGKDVELRCDPISGHTALYWYRQSLGQGLEFLIYFQGNSAPDKSGLPSDRFSAERTGGSVSTLTIQRTQQEDSAVYLCASSAHEGPRSYGYTFGSGTRLTVV.

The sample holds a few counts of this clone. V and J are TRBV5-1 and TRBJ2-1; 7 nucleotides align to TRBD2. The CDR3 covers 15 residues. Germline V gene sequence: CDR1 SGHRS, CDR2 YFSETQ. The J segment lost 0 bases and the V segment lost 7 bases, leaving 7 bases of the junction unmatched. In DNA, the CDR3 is TGCGCCAGCCTAGCGGAGGGGAGCTCCTACAATGAGCAGTTCTTC. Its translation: CASLAEGSSYNEQFF.

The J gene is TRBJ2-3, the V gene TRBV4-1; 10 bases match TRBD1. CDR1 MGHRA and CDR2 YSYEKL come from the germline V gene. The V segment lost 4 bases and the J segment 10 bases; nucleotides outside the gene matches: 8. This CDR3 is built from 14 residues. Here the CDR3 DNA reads TGCGCCAGCAGCCGTCCCGGGACAGGGGAGCCGCAGTATTTT. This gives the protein CASSRPGTGEPQYF.

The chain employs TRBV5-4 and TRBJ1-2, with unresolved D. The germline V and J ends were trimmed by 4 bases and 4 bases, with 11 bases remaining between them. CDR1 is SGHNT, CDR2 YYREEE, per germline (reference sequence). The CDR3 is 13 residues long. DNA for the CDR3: TGTGCCAGCAGCATCCCGGGAACCTATGGCTACACCTTC. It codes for CASSIPGTYGYTF.

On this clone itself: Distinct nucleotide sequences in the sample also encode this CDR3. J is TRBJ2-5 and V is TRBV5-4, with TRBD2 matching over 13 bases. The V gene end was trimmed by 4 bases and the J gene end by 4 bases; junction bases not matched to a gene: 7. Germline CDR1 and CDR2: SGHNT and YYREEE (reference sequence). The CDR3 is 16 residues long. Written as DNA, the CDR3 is TGTGCCAGCAGCCGGCGGACTAGCGGGAGTCGAGAGACCCAGTACTTC. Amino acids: CASSRRTSGSRETQYF.